The T cell receptor (beta chain) described here comes from a study of cytomegalovirus exposure and HLA in healthy donors. About the study: The platform used for the 110 or so validation repertoires matched that of the 650 to 750 first-cohort repertoires, a later analysis reported. Notes on the study in general: The authors confirmed in vitro that a few CMV-associated chains were specific for CMV antigens. Cytomegalovirus status was reportedly diagnosed by the classifier with high sensitivity and specificity.

Comment on this clone: Its target is not known.

The CDR3 length is 13 residues. Germline lookup yields CDR1 MDHEN and CDR2 SYDVKM. Trimming left V 8 bases short and J 5 bases short, with 15 bases between. This table comes from immunoSEQ multiplex PCR, and its TCRdb copy is limited to in-frame clones, with some not included. The table has hundreds of thousands of clones, over 75% seen once. Sequenced input: PBMCs. This sequence originates from a woman aged 18-35 years in good health and CMV-seropositive. The chain joins TRBV28 to TRBJ2-5; D is perhaps TRBD2 (6 bases). In DNA, the CDR3 is TGTGCCAGCGGACGGAGGGCCGGGGAGACCCAGTACTTC. The encoded protein is CASGRRAGETQYF.